These T cell receptor beta chains were read from a single sample in a study of patients and donors after allogeneic stem cell transplantation. TCRdb re-called the RT-PCR reads through MiXCR, storing one row per CDR3 protein. The table has about 15,000 distinct CDR3 sequences, roughly 27% seen once; the top ten hold about 35%. The sequencing input was blood, either unsorted or a sorted T cell fraction (not recorded which). All receptors come from a human donor who was either an allogeneic HSCT recipient or a stem cell or donor lymphocyte infusion donor (not recorded which). It is not recorded whose cells these are; they may come from a transplant donor. CDR3s include the opening cysteine and the closing phenylalanine or tryptophan. The D gene is left open where the match is weak. Not all rows give a size; the values are once, few, many and, for expanded clones, a class.

v_gene: TRBV5-1; j_gene: TRBJ2-5; abundance: .; d_gene: .; CDR3aa: CASRNLGGHQETQYF; CDR3nt: TGCGCCAGCAGGAACCTCGGGGGGCACCAAGAGACCCAGTACTTC
v_gene: TRBV28; j_gene: TRBJ2-6; abundance: few; d_gene: TRBD1; CDR3aa: CASSPGQLLLTGANVLTF; CDR3nt: TGTGCCAGCAGTCCGGGACAGTTGCTCCTAACTGGGGCCAACGTCCTGACTTTC
v_gene: TRBV7-9; j_gene: TRBJ2-5; abundance: .; d_gene: .; CDR3aa: CASSPPRTPSPQYF; CDR3nt: TGTGCCAGCAGCCCGCCGAGGACCCCGAGTCCCCAGTACTTC
v_gene: TRBV5-5; j_gene: TRBJ1-2; abundance: medium-sized; d_gene: .; CDR3aa: CASSLGSTSTNYGYTF; CDR3nt: TGTGCCAGCAGCTTGGGCTCTACTAGCACTAACTATGGCTACACCTTC
v_gene: TRBV7-9; j_gene: TRBJ1-6; abundance: .; d_gene: .; CDR3aa: CASSLSPLSGLHF; CDR3nt: TGTGCCAGCAGCTTATCCCCTCTCTCGGGCCTCCACTTT
v_gene: TRBV18; j_gene: TRBJ1-6; abundance: .; d_gene: TRBD1; CDR3aa: CASSPGTGAFNSPLHF; CDR3nt: TGTGCCAGCTCACCGGGGACAGGGGCGTTTAATTCACCCCTCCACTTT
v_gene: TRBV5-6; j_gene: TRBJ1-5; abundance: few; d_gene: .; CDR3aa: CASSFSQGRYQPQHF; CDR3nt: TGTGCCAGCAGCTTTTCGCAGGGGCGCTATCAGCCCCAGCATTTT
v_gene: TRBV10-3; j_gene: TRBJ1-5; abundance: .; d_gene: TRBD1; CDR3aa: CAISESATGGWYSNQPQHF; CDR3nt: TGTGCCATCAGTGAGTCAGCGACAGGGGGCTGGTATAGCAATCAGCCCCAGCATTTT
v_gene: TRBV20-1; j_gene: TRBJ1-1; abundance: many; d_gene: TRBD1; CDR3aa: CSARRTGPYPEAFF; CDR3nt: TGCAGTGCTAGACGGACAGGGCCGTACCCTGAAGCTTTCTTT
v_gene: TRBV30; j_gene: TRBJ1-6; abundance: few; d_gene: .; CDR3aa: CAWSVRGPDSPLHF; CDR3nt: TGTGCCTGGAGTGTAAGGGGACCGGATTCACCCCTCCACTTT
v_gene: TRBV20-1; j_gene: TRBJ2-3; abundance: few; d_gene: .; CDR3aa: CSARDYWTSTDTQYF; CDR3nt: TGCAGTGCTAGAGATTATTGGACTAGCACAGATACGCAGTATTTT
v_gene: TRBV5-1; j_gene: TRBJ1-2; abundance: few; d_gene: .; CDR3aa: CASSLDAAGLRYTF; CDR3nt: TGCGCCAGCAGCTTGGATGCCGCGGGCTTGCGCTACACCTTC
v_gene: TRBV7-3; j_gene: TRBJ2-7; abundance: .; d_gene: .; CDR3aa: CASSPNGQTYEQYF; CDR3nt: TGTGCCAGCAGCCCGAATGGACAGACCTACGAGCAGTACTTC
v_gene: TRBV5-1; j_gene: TRBJ1-1; abundance: few; d_gene: .; CDR3aa: CASSFRQEAFF; CDR3nt: TGCGCCAGCAGCTTTCGACAAGAAGCTTTCTTT
v_gene: TRBV20-1; j_gene: TRBJ1-5; abundance: few; d_gene: .; CDR3aa: CSARNSNQPQHF; CDR3nt: TGCAGTGCTAGAAATAGCAATCAGCCCCAGCATTTT
v_gene: TRBV7-8; j_gene: TRBJ1-2; abundance: few; d_gene: TRBD1; CDR3aa: CASSPTGTGYYGYTF; CDR3nt: TGTGCCAGCAGTCCAACCGGGACAGGATACTATGGCTACACCTTC
v_gene: TRBV11-3; j_gene: TRBJ2-1; abundance: few; d_gene: .; CDR3aa: CASSPSVVRNEQFF; CDR3nt: TGTGCCAGCAGCCCGTCGGTGGTGCGAAATGAGCAGTTCTTC
v_gene: TRBV2; j_gene: TRBJ2-2; abundance: .; d_gene: .; CDR3aa: CASSRANTGELFF; CDR3nt: TGTGCCAGCAGCAGGGCGAACACCGGGGAGCTGTTTTTT
v_gene: TRBV2; j_gene: TRBJ2-7; abundance: few; d_gene: .; CDR3aa: CASIPPGTKSYEQYF; CDR3nt: TGTGCCAGCATTCCCCCCGGAACCAAGTCCTACGAGCAGTACTTC
v_gene: TRBV9; j_gene: TRBJ1-2; abundance: many; d_gene: .; CDR3aa: CASSVGTAANYGYTF; CDR3nt: TGTGCCAGCAGCGTAGGAACAGCCGCTAACTATGGCTACACCTTC
v_gene: TRBV4-1; j_gene: TRBJ2-4; abundance: .; d_gene: .; CDR3aa: CASSQEWDGEAKNIQYF; CDR3nt: TGCGCCAGCAGCCAAGAGTGGGACGGAGAGGCCAAAAACATTCAGTACTTC
v_gene: TRBV5-1; j_gene: TRBJ2-7; abundance: once; d_gene: TRBD1; CDR3aa: CASSLEGQKIYEQYF; CDR3nt: TGCGCCAGCAGCTTGGAGGGACAGAAAATCTACGAGCAGTACTTC
v_gene: TRBV9; j_gene: TRBJ1-5; abundance: few; d_gene: .; CDR3aa: CASSPSGNNQPQHF; CDR3nt: TGTGCCAGCAGCCCATCAGGGAATAATCAGCCCCAGCATTTT
v_gene: TRBV2; j_gene: TRBJ1-2; abundance: few; d_gene: .; CDR3aa: CASSTGTPFSFF; CDR3nt: TGTGCCAGCAGTACCGGGACACCTTTTTCCTTCTTC
v_gene: TRBV20-1; j_gene: TRBJ1-2; abundance: few; d_gene: .; CDR3aa: CSARRGKGYGYTF; CDR3nt: TGCAGTGCTAGGAGGGGGAAGGGCTATGGCTACACCTTC
v_gene: TRBV9; j_gene: TRBJ1-5; abundance: medium-sized; d_gene: .; CDR3aa: CASSLHKGNQPQHF; CDR3nt: TGTGCCAGCAGCCTCCATAAGGGCAATCAGCCCCAGCATTTT
v_gene: TRBV4-1; j_gene: TRBJ2-3; abundance: .; d_gene: TRBD1; CDR3aa: CASSLYEGAADTQYF; CDR3nt: TGCGCCAGCAGCCTCTACGAGGGGGCCGCTGATACGCAGTATTTT
v_gene: TRBV10-3; j_gene: TRBJ2-6; abundance: .; d_gene: .; CDR3aa: CAIKRYRATGANVLTF; CDR3nt: TGTGCCATCAAGCGCTACCGCGCGACGGGGGCCAACGTCCTGACTTTC
v_gene: TRBV5-1; j_gene: TRBJ1-1; abundance: .; d_gene: .; CDR3aa: CASSLSGGRNTEAFF; CDR3nt: TGCGCCAGCAGCCTGTCGGGGGGCAGGAACACTGAAGCTTTCTTT
v_gene: TRBV10-3; j_gene: TRBJ2-7; abundance: .; d_gene: TRBD1; CDR3aa: CAIRDRVSYEQYF; CDR3nt: TGTGCCATCAGGGACAGGGTTTCCTACGAGCAGTACTTC
v_gene: TRBV10-3; j_gene: TRBJ2-7; abundance: .; d_gene: .; CDR3aa: CAIKSGAHRSYEQYF; CDR3nt: TGTGCCATCAAATCGGGGGCTCATAGATCCTACGAGCAGTACTTC
v_gene: TRBV7-9; j_gene: TRBJ1-4; abundance: .; d_gene: TRBD1; CDR3aa: CASRAIGTVDEKLFF; CDR3nt: TGTGCCAGCAGGGCTATCGGGACAGTTGATGAAAAACTGTTTTTT
v_gene: TRBV20-1; j_gene: TRBJ1-1; abundance: few; d_gene: .; CDR3aa: CSAKRAEAFF; CDR3nt: TGCAGTGCCAAACGGGCTGAAGCTTTCTTT
v_gene: TRBV4-1; j_gene: TRBJ1-2; abundance: .; d_gene: .; CDR3aa: CASSHPAGWKTF; CDR3nt: TGCGCCAGCAGCCACCCGGCAGGGTGGAAAACCTTC
v_gene: TRBV7-9; j_gene: TRBJ1-5; abundance: .; d_gene: TRBD1; CDR3aa: CASSLAGTGNQPQHF; CDR3nt: TGTGCCAGCAGCTTAGCCGGGACAGGGAATCAGCCCCAGCATTTT
v_gene: TRBV18; j_gene: TRBJ1-5; abundance: .; d_gene: .; CDR3aa: CASSPQQGQPQHF; CDR3nt: TGTGCCAGCTCACCACAACAGGGTCAGCCCCAGCATTTT
v_gene: TRBV28; j_gene: TRBJ1-5; abundance: .; d_gene: .; CDR3aa: CASNVGNQPQHF; CDR3nt: TGTGCCAGCAATGTCGGCAATCAGCCCCAGCATTTT